Shown below are 32 T cell receptor beta chains from a single sample sequenced in a study of CD8 T cells in Susac syndrome (dated by TCRdb to about 2019). To prepare the library, the immunoSEQ multiplex PCR assay was applied. RNA was extracted using the RNeasy kit, and about 0.45 to 1 microgram was reverse transcribed with random hexamers. The public sequencing data were trimmed at Q25 with fastp and processed into clonotypes with MiXCR by TCRdb, which kept only in-frame beta chains. CDR3 protein duplicates are merged, each entry listing the most common genes and DNA. Present in this sample are 400,000 to 550,000 distinct CDR3 sequences, around 85% of which were seen just once. The ten largest clones take up approximately 0.11% of the sample. Sequenced sample: CD8+ T cells from PBMCs. These receptors came from a human donor with multiple sclerosis.

The chain combines TRBV5-1 with TRBJ2-1; 8 bases agree with TRBD2. Germline lookup yields CDR1 SGHRS and CDR2 YFSETQ. The ends lost 3 bases at V and 2 bases at J; junction bases unmatched: 1. The CDR3 is 14 residues long. The CDR3 DNA sequence: TGCGCCAGCAGCTACGGGAGGGCCTACAATGAGCAGTTCTTC. Translation: CASSYGRAYNEQFF.

This clonotype was counted a single time. The chain joins TRBV4-1 to TRBJ1-1, with D maybe TRBD1 (5 bases). The germline CDR1 and CDR2 sequences are MGHRA and YSYEKL. The CDR3 loop spans 15 amino acids. V was shortened by 0 bases and J by 3 bases, with 11 bases between the two germline ends. In nucleotides, the CDR3 is TGCGCCAGCAGCCAAGAGGAGGGGAGGGACACTGAAGCTTTCTTT. This translates into CASSQEEGRDTEAFF.

J is TRBJ1-2 and V is TRBV5-1; D gene uncertain. CDR1 is SGHRS, CDR2 YFSETQ, per germline. Trimming shortened V by 2 bases and J by 2 bases, and 7 bases separated the two germline ends. This CDR3 has 13 residues. In DNA form, the CDR3 reads TGCGCCAGCAGCTTAGAACTAAACTATGGCTACACCTTC. It translates to CASSLELNYGYTF.

The chain recombines TRBV27 with TRBJ2-7, with TRBD1 matching over 10 bases. CDR1 and CDR2 from the germline V gene are MNHEY and SMNVEV (reference sequence). The CDR3 covers 14 residues. The ends lost 2 bases at V and 4 bases at J; junction bases unmatched: 2. The CDR3, as DNA: TGTGCCAGCAGTTTAGGACAGGGGGAGTACGAGCAGTACTTC. It specifies CASSLGQGEYEQYF.

The chain links TRBV18 to TRBJ1-2; tentatively, D is TRBD1 (5 bases). Germline CDR1 is KGHSH and CDR2 is LQKENI. Between the trimmed V and J ends, which lost 0 bases and 8 bases, there was a span of 13 bases. The CDR3 totals 14 residues. CDR3 in amino acids: CASSPPWGNGGYTF. DNA of the CDR3: TGTGCCAGCTCACCACCGTGGGGGAATGGAGGCTACACCTTC.

The chain couples TRBV6-5 to TRBJ2-7; 10 positions match TRBD1. There are 14 residues in the CDR3. Germline CDR1 MNHEY, CDR2 SVGAGI. V lost 4 bases, J lost 7 bases, and 7 bases stayed unmatched. CDR3 sequence reads: CASSSGTGVGEQYF. CDR3 DNA: TGTGCCAGCAGTTCCGGGACAGGGGTCGGTGAGCAGTACTTC.

This sequence joins TRBV30 and TRBJ1-1; 7 bases line up with TRBD1. Trimming took 3 bases from V and 6 from J; bases not matched to a gene: 7. The germline gives CDR1 GTSNPN, CDR2 SVGIG (reference sequence). This CDR3 comprises 13 residues. DNA for the CDR3: TGTGCCTGGAGCATAACAGGGGTCTCTGAAGCTTTCTTT. Translated: CAWSITGVSEAFF.

The chain combines TRBV5-1 with TRBJ1-4; 9 bases are a match to TRBD1. Per germline, CDR1 SGHRS and CDR2 YFSETQ. V gave up 0 bases and J gave up 6 bases; unmatched junction bases: 9. This CDR3 contains 17 residues. This CDR3 is CASSLGPTGGLDEKLFF. The CDR3 DNA reads TGCGCCAGCAGCTTGGGTCCGACAGGGGGACTCGATGAAAAACTGTTTTTT.

The chain employs TRBV20-1 and TRBJ2-1; 7 nucleotides line up with TRBD2. The germline V gene has CDR1 DFQATT and CDR2 SNEGSKA (reference sequence). V lost 3 bases to trimming and J lost 5 bases; unmatched junction nucleotides: 4. The CDR3 contains 13 residues. Here the CDR3 DNA reads TGCAGTGCTAGGGGGGACTACGACAATGAGCAGTTCTTC. Encoded protein: CSARGDYDNEQFF.

V usage is TRBV25-1 and J usage is TRBJ1-2; D gene unclear. Trimming stripped 1 base from V and 0 bases from J, with 9 bases between. The CDR3 has 15 amino acids. Per germline, CDR1 MGHDK and CDR2 SYGVNS. This CDR3 is CASSESLGANYGYTF. CDR3 bases: TGTGCCAGCAGTGAATCTTTAGGCGCTAACTATGGCTACACCTTC.

V is TRBV6-1 and J is TRBJ2-1; TRBD1 matches at 7 bases. Germline values: CDR1 MNHNS, CDR2 SASEGT. V shed 8 bases and J 2 bases; nucleotides not matched to a gene: 6. This CDR3 contains 14 residues. The CDR3 sequence: CASETGMPYNEQFF. The CDR3 bases are TGTGCCAGCGAGACAGGGATGCCCTACAATGAGCAGTTCTTC.

The chain is built from TRBV19 and TRBJ2-5, with D perhaps matching TRBD1 (6 bases). The CDR3 is 14 residues long. V was trimmed by 5 bases and J by 5 bases, leaving 15 bases between them. The V gene's germline CDR1 is LNHDA and CDR2 SQIVND (reference sequence). The CDR3 DNA sequence: TGTGCCAGTAGTTCGGTAGGGGGTAAGGAGACCCAGTACTTC. Protein product: CASSSVGGKETQYF.

The chain couples TRBV6-6 to TRBJ1-4; 7 nucleotides align to TRBD1. With V trimmed by 2 bases and J by 4 bases, 7 bases remained unmatched. Germline V gives CDR1 MNHNY, CDR2 SVGAGI (reference sequence). The length of the CDR3 is 16 residues. The DNA of the CDR3 is TGTGCCAGCAGTTACGTCCAGGGGGACGATAATGAAAAACTGTTTTTT. This encodes CASSYVQGDDNEKLFF.

The chain is built from TRBV27 and TRBJ1-2; 8 nucleotides line up with TRBD1. CDR3 size: 15 residues. V lost 2 bases, J lost 2 bases, and 4 bases stayed unmatched. CDR1 is MNHEY and CDR2 is SMNVEV in the germline V gene (reference sequence). CDR3 in DNA: TGTGCCAGCAGTTTAGGACAGGGTGGGAACTATGGCTACACCTTC. Its protein is CASSLGQGGNYGYTF.

The J gene is TRBJ2-5, the V gene TRBV11-2; D is unresolved. Trimming shortened V by 1 base and J by 3 bases, and 15 bases separated the two germline ends. Per the germline V gene, CDR1 is SGHAT and CDR2 is FQNNGV. CDR3 length: 16 amino acids. The CDR3 reads CASSLVGIMNKETQYF. DNA for the CDR3: TGTGCCAGCAGCTTAGTGGGGATTATGAATAAAGAGACCCAGTACTTC.

This chain links TRBV5-1 with TRBJ1-2; D gene uncertain. The CDR3 length is 15 residues. CDR1 is SGHRS, CDR2 YFSETQ, per germline. The ends were cut back, 3 bases at V and 3 bases at J, with 15 bases in the middle. In DNA, the CDR3 is TGCGCCAGCAGCTGTTCTACGGGAAAATACTATGGCTACACCTTC. Its protein is CASSCSTGKYYGYTF.

This chain uses TRBV7-9 with TRBJ2-1, with D possibly matching TRBD1 (6 bases). V was shortened by 3 bases and J by 7 bases, with 13 bases between the two germline ends. Germline loops: CDR1 SEHNR, CDR2 FQNEAQ (reference sequence). The CDR3 spans 14 residues. DNA of the CDR3: TGTGCCAGCAGCTTTTGGGGGCAGGGTAATGAGCAGTTCTTC. Translating it yields CASSFWGQGNEQFF.

In the case of this clonotype: In this CDR3 the conserved last residue, phenylalanine or tryptophan, is missing, so a read error is likely. The chain recombines TRBV19 with TRBJ1-1; weak D call: TRBD1 (5 bases). Trimming left V 7 bases short and J 3 bases short, with 9 bases between. There are 12 residues in the CDR3. Per the germline V gene, CDR1 is LNHDA and CDR2 is SQIVND (reference sequence). The CDR3, as DNA: TGTGCCAGTACTCTGGGGGACACTGAAGCTTTCTCT. Its translation: CASTLGDTEAFS.

The DNA for the CDR3 is TGTGCCAGCAGTGCCTACAGGGGCATTCTTGAAAAACTGTTTTTT. Amino acid sequence: CASSAYRGILEKLFF. This chain links TRBV12-3 or TRBV12-4 with TRBJ1-4; 7 nucleotides align to TRBD1. The CDR3 length is 15 residues. Trimming took 5 bases from V and 7 from J; bases not matched to a gene: 10.

This clonotype showed up just once. This rearrangement joins TRBV27 to TRBJ1-5; the match to TRBD1 covers 12 bases. Germline lookup yields CDR1 MNHEY and CDR2 SMNVEV (reference sequence). After removal of 4 bases from V and 1 base from J, the junction contained 2 bases not matched to a gene. The CDR3 runs to 16 residues. DNA for the CDR3: TGTGCCAGCAGTTCCGGGACAGGGGGCAGCAATCAGCCCCAGCATTTT. It is translated as CASSSGTGGSNQPQHF.

This sequence joins TRBV5-1 and TRBJ1-5; tentative D call: TRBD1 (5 bases). Germline V gives CDR1 SGHRS, CDR2 YFSETQ. This CDR3 region has 16 residues. Trimming took off 0 bases at V and 6 bases at J, with 16 bases between the two ends. The DNA of the CDR3 is TGCGCCAGCAGCTTGGGGGACGGAGGCCCAAGTCAGCCCCAGCATTTT. Translating gives CASSLGDGGPSQPQHF.

This chain links TRBV11-2 with TRBJ1-2, with no clear D. Germline loops: CDR1 SGHAT, CDR2 FQNNGV. The CDR3 covers 12 residues. Trimming cost V 0 bases and J 8 bases, with 7 bases left between them. The CDR3 here is CASSLDGRGYTF. CDR3 DNA: TGTGCCAGCAGCTTAGATGGCCGGGGCTACACCTTC.

The chain has TRBV5-1 and TRBJ1-2, with TRBD1 identical over 11 bases. Germline CDR1 and CDR2: SGHRS and YFSETQ. The ends lost 4 bases at V and 6 bases at J; junction bases unmatched: 8. CDR3 length equals 15 residues. The CDR3 nucleotides are TGCGCCAGCAGCCCTGGGACAGGGGGGATCGATGGCTACACCTTC. It encodes CASSPGTGGIDGYTF.

CDR3 region: CASSYGAAEAQYF. The DNA of the CDR3 is TGTGCCAGCAGCTACGGGGCAGCTGAGGCCCAGTACTTC. The genes are TRBV11-3 and TRBJ2-5, with D tentatively TRBD1 or TRBD2 (5 bases each). The CDR3 spans 13 residues. CDR1 SGHNT and CDR2 YENEEA come from the germline V gene. V was trimmed by 4 bases and J by 9 bases, leaving 15 bases between them.

The CDR3 region is CASSIGGYGNTIYF. The CDR3 DNA sequence: TGTGCCAGCTCAATTGGGGGATATGGAAACACCATATATTTT. The chain recombines TRBV27 with TRBJ1-3; D perhaps matches TRBD1 (5 bases). Looked up from germline, CDR1 is MNHEY and CDR2 is SMNVEV (reference sequence). The germline V and J ends were trimmed by 8 bases and 3 bases, with 14 bases remaining between them. The CDR3 has 14 residues.

This clonotype was observed a few times. The chain has TRBV5-1 and TRBJ2-7, with D perhaps TRBD2 (5 bases). CDR3 length: 13 residues. V was pared by 1 base and J by 2 bases, with 7 bases between. Germline V gene data show CDR1 as SGHRS and CDR2 as YFSETQ. CDR3 protein: CASSLYGTYEQYF. CDR3 DNA sequence: TGCGCCAGCAGCTTGTACGGGACCTACGAGCAGTACTTC.

The genes are TRBV19 and TRBJ2-7; 7 bases are a match to TRBD2. There are 14 residues in the CDR3. CDR1 and CDR2 from the germline V gene are LNHDA and SQIVND (reference sequence). Losses at the gene ends were 5 bases for V and 4 bases for J; bases not matched to a gene: 8. The CDR3 DNA follows: TGTGCCAGTAGTCTGGGTCTAGCGGCTTACGAGCAGTACTTC. Translated: CASSLGLAAYEQYF.

The chain combines TRBV30 with TRBJ1-1, with D possibly TRBD1 on 5 matching bases. This CDR3 has 12 amino acids. CDR1 is GTSNPN and CDR2 is SVGIG in the germline V gene (reference sequence). V was shortened by 5 bases and J by 1 base, with 8 bases between the two germline ends. The CDR3 here is CAWGHSNTEAFF. The CDR3 DNA sequence: TGTGCCTGGGGACATTCGAACACTGAAGCTTTCTTT.

The J gene is TRBJ2-2, the V gene TRBV15, with 9 positions matching TRBD2. Germline CDR1 and CDR2: LNHNV and YYDKDF (reference sequence). J gave up 1 base and V 3 bases, and 3 bases lay outside the gene matches. The CDR3 length is 16 residues. Here the CDR3 reads CATSRSSGENTGELFF. The CDR3 coding sequence is TGTGCCACCAGCAGGTCTAGCGGGGAGAACACCGGGGAGCTGTTTTTT.

This clonotype appeared a single time. The chain uses TRBV30 and TRBJ2-7; TRBD1 might be the D (5 bases). CDR1 and CDR2 from the germline V gene are GTSNPN and SVGIG (reference sequence). The V end lost 0 bases, the J end lost 0 bases, and 15 bases lay between the germline ends. The CDR3 consists of 16 residues. DNA for the CDR3: TGTGCCTGGAGTGTTGGGGCCGGGTCCATCTCCTACGAGCAGTACTTC. As protein: CAWSVGAGSISYEQYF.

This rearrangement joins TRBV11-1 to TRBJ1-6; D uncertain. This CDR3 spans 20 amino acids. The germline V and J ends were trimmed by 5 bases and 4 bases, with 27 bases remaining between them. The germline V gene encodes CDR1 SGHAT and CDR2 FQDESV (reference sequence). The CDR3 DNA reads TGTGCCAGCAGCCCAGCTACCCACCCGAATTCTTTAACTTATAATTCACCCCTCCACTTT. Its translation is CASSPATHPNSLTYNSPLHF.

This clonotype was found a few times. V is TRBV6-4 and J is TRBJ2-1; tentative D call: TRBD1 (6 bases). Looked up from germline, CDR1 is MRHNA and CDR2 is SNTAGT. The CDR3 sequence is 13 residues long. The V end was cut by 2 bases, the J end by 5 bases, with 7 bases between. CDR3 nucleotides: TGTGCCAGCAGTGACCGGGACAACAATGAGCAGTTCTTC. This translates into CASSDRDNNEQFF.